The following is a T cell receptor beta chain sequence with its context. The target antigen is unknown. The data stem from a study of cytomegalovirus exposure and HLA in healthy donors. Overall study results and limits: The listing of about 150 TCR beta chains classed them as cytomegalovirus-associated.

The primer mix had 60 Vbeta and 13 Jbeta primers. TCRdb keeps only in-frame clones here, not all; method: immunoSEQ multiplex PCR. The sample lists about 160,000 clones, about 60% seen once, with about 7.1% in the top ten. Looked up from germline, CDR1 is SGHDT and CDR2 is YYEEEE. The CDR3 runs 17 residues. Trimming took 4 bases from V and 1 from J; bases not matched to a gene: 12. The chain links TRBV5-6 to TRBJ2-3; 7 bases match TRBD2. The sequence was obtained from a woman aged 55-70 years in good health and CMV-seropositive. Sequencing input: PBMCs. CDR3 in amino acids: CASSANGLETGTDTQYF. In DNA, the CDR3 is TGTGCCAGCAGCGCAAACGGACTAGAGACGGGCACAGATACGCAGTATTTT.